This T cell receptor beta chain was profiled in a study of blood T cell repertoires in COVID-19. The germline V gene has CDR1 MNHEY and CDR2 SVGEGT. The CDR3 contains 14 residues. V was clipped by 0 bases and J by 2 bases, with 7 bases between them. Clones were sequenced by immunoSEQ multiplex PCR, and TCRdb holds only the in-frame ones, with some missing. The sample includes 250,000 to 300,000 clones, almost 90% of them seen just once. Turning to this clone: Other DNA sequences from this sample encode an identical CDR3 as well.

Material: peripheral blood. This sequence was found in a young woman with COVID-19, enrolled during active disease. The chain is built from TRBV6-2 or TRBV6-3 and TRBJ1-1; D is uncertain. In nucleotides, the CDR3 is TGTGCCAGCAGTTACTCGTTGAGAAACACTGAAGCTTTCTTT. It is translated as CASSYSLRNTEAFF.